A selection of T cell receptor beta chains follows, all from one sample in a study of neurological immune-mediated disorders. Each CDR3 protein is one row after TCRdb ran MiXCR on the 5' RACE reads. Of some 22,000 distinct CDR3 sequences listed, less than 15% were seen once; the top ten hold less than 6%. Input material: CD4+ T cells from blood. These receptors came from a female donor with HTLV-1-associated myelopathy (HAM/TSP). The CDR3 runs from the conserved cysteine through the conserved F or W. D genes are given only for firm matches. Expanded clones are given a class, and other clones once, few, many or no size at all.

many	TRBV5-1	19	TRBD2	TRBJ2-2	TGCGCCAGCAGCTTCAGCGGGAGGGCCCTCTCCGCGAACACCGGGGAGCTGTTTTTT	CASSFSGRALSANTGELFF
many	TRBV5-1	14	TRBD2	TRBJ2-5	TGCGCCAGCAGCTCCGGGACTATACAAGAGACCCAGTACTTC	CASSSGTIQETQYF
many	TRBV29-1	15	-	TRBJ2-3	TGCAGCGTCGCCGAATCGCCGATTAGCACAGATACGCAGTATTTT	CSVAESPISTDTQYF
-	TRBV20-1	12	-	TRBJ2-7	TGCAGTGCTAGGGGGATAGGAGAGACGCAGTACTTC	CSARGIGETQYF
many	TRBV21-1	11	-	TRBJ2-7	TGTGCCAGCAGCGCCCCCTACGAGCAGTACTTC	CASSAPYEQYF
many	TRBV5-1	15	TRBD1	TRBJ2-2	TGCGCCAGCAGACCAGGACAGGGCCCCATCGGGGAGCTGTTTTTT	CASRPGQGPIGELFF
many	TRBV2	14	-	TRBJ2-5	TGTGCCAGCAGTGAGGACCTCCCGGTCGAGACCCAGTACTTC	CASSEDLPVETQYF
many	TRBV11-2	16	-	TRBJ2-4	TGTGCCAGCAGTACCCTACGGGATTCAGCCAAAAACATTCAGTACTTC	CASSTLRDSAKNIQYF
medium-sized	TRBV5-1	14	TRBD1	TRBJ1-1	TGCGCCAGCAGCCCGGGCTCAGGGGGCACTGAAGCTTTCTTT	CASSPGSGGTEAFF
many	TRBV5-1	16	TRBD1	TRBJ2-1	TGCGCCAGCAGCTTGGCGGGGACAGGCGCCTACAATGAGCAGTTCTTC	CASSLAGTGAYNEQFF
many	TRBV20-1	13	TRBD1	TRBJ1-6	TGCAGTGCTAGAGACGACAGGGACCAGCCCCTCCACTTT	CSARDDRDQPLHF
many	TRBV20-1	14	-	TRBJ1-4	TGCAGTGCTCCTAAGGGGGGAACTAATGAAAAACTGTTTTTT	CSAPKGGTNEKLFF
many	TRBV4-2	16	-	TRBJ1-1	TGTGCCAGCAGCCATTCTTCTCGGGGGGCGAACACTGAAGCTTTCTTT	CASSHSSRGANTEAFF
many	TRBV20-1	16	TRBD2	TRBJ2-5	TGCAGTGCTAGAGATGGAGGTAGCGGGGGCCAAGGGGCCCAGTACTTC	CSARDGGSGGQGAQYF
many	TRBV6-2/TRBV6-3	16	-	TRBJ2-5	TGTGCCAGCAGGGCGGTCAGCCGGGGGACCCAAGAGACCCAGTACTTC	CASRAVSRGTQETQYF
many	TRBV20-1	15	TRBD2	TRBJ2-7	TGCAGTGCTAGAGATAGGGCTAGCGGGAGCTACGAGCAGTACTTC	CSARDRASGSYEQYF
few	TRBV6-5	17	TRBD1	TRBJ2-2	TGTGCCAGCCGACCCGGACAGGGGGACGAGAACACCGGGGAGCTGTTTTTT	CASRPGQGDENTGELFF
-	TRBV20-1	12	-	TRBJ2-7	TGCAGAGCTAACCAGGTGGGCTACGAGCAGTACTTC	CRANQVGYEQYF
many	TRBV3-1	12	-	TRBJ2-3	TGTGCCAGCGGACCAGGGACAGATACGCAGTATTTT	CASGPGTDTQYF
-	TRBV5-1	14	-	TRBJ2-7	TGCGCCAGCAGCAGCCATACTGGGGCTGGCGACCAGTACTTC	CASSSHTGAGDQYF
-	TRBV30	14	-	TRBJ2-3	TGTGCCGGGTCCATAGGCGGACGAACAGATACGCAGTATTTT	CAGSIGGRTDTQYF
many	TRBV6-2/TRBV6-3	14	TRBD2	TRBJ2-3	TGTGCCAGCAATCAACTAGCGGGGCGAGATACGCAGTATTTT	CASNQLAGRDTQYF
many	TRBV29-1	12	-	TRBJ1-2	TGCAGCGTTGAACGGGGTGGATATGGCTACACCTTC	CSVERGGYGYTF
-	TRBV19	16	TRBD2	TRBJ2-1	TGTGCCAGTAGTGCTACTAGCGGGGGGATATACAATGAGCAGTTCTTC	CASSATSGGIYNEQFF
many	TRBV7-2	15	TRBD2	TRBJ2-3	TGTGCCAGCAGCCCCTCGACTAGCGGGTACTATACGCAGTATTTT	CASSPSTSGYYTQYF
many	TRBV24-1	16	-	TRBJ1-2	TGTGCCACCAGTGAACGGTCGGGGACCAGCATCTATGGCTACACCTTC	CATSERSGTSIYGYTF
many	TRBV5-1	14	-	TRBJ2-2	TGCGCCAGCAGCTCTAGGGCAGGGTCCGGGGAGCTGTTTTTT	CASSSRAGSGELFF
many	TRBV20-1	13	-	TRBJ2-5	TGCAGTGCTAGAGGAGGGTCCCAAGAGACCCAGTACTTC	CSARGGSQETQYF
many	TRBV5-6	13	-	TRBJ2-5	TGTGCCAGCAGCTTACCGAAACAAGAGACCCAGTACTTC	CASSLPKQETQYF
many	TRBV20-1	11	-	TRBJ2-3	TGCAGTGCTAGTATCGGGGATACGCAGTATTTT	CSASIGDTQYF
medium-sized	TRBV10-3	14	TRBD2	TRBJ2-5	TGTGCCATCAGTGAGTCGACTAGCGGAGAGACCCAGTACTTC	CAISESTSGETQYF
-	TRBV29-1	14	TRBD1	TRBJ2-1	TGCAGCGTCTGGACAGGGGGGTTTTTCAATGAGCAGTTCTTC	CSVWTGGFFNEQFF
many	TRBV11-2	13	-	TRBJ2-7	TGTGCCAGCACCCCTAGGCTAGGCTACGAGCAGTACTTC	CASTPRLGYEQYF
many	TRBV20-1	13	-	TRBJ1-2	TGCAGTGCTAGGTGGCGGGGAGTCGATGGCTACACCTTC	CSARWRGVDGYTF
many	TRBV20-1	16	-	TRBJ2-1	TGCAGTGCGAGAAAACCGCGGGGGCAATTAGGCAATGAGCAGTTCTTC	CSARKPRGQLGNEQFF
many	TRBV20-1	18	TRBD2	TRBJ2-1	TGCAGTGCTAGACCTCCGGGACTAGCGGGAGGCACGGTTAATGAGCAGTTCTTC	CSARPPGLAGGTVNEQFF
many	TRBV20-1	15	TRBD2	TRBJ2-3	TGCAGTGCCCGACTAGTGCGGGGGGGCCCAGATACGCAGTATTTT	CSARLVRGGPDTQYF
-	TRBV11-2	17	TRBD2	TRBJ2-1	TGTGCCAGCAGCTTTCGGCGGATTAGCGGGAAGGCTTATGAGCAGTTCTTC	CASSFRRISGKAYEQFF
many	TRBV5-6	14	TRBD1	TRBJ1-1	TGTGCCAGCAGCCCACAGGGGTGGAACACTGAAGCTTTCTTT	CASSPQGWNTEAFF
-	TRBV20-1	14	-	TRBJ1-5	TGCAGTGTTCCCCGGGACGGACACAATCAGCCCCAGCATTTT	CSVPRDGHNQPQHF
many	TRBV4-3	14	TRBD1	TRBJ2-7	TGCGCCAGCAGCCAAGAGGACAGGATCTACGAGCAGTACTTC	CASSQEDRIYEQYF
many	TRBV6-5	13	-	TRBJ2-1	TGTGCCAGCAGACGTCGTCTAGCCGGTGAGCAGTTCTTC	CASRRRLAGEQFF
many	TRBV20-1	11	TRBD1	TRBJ1-2	TGCAGTGCCCGCAGGGGGTATGGCTACACCTTC	CSARRGYGYTF
many	TRBV20-1	14	TRBD1	TRBJ1-2	TGCAGTGCTAGAGATCAGGAACAGGGGTATGGCTACACCTTC	CSARDQEQGYGYTF
many	TRBV24-1	16	TRBD2	TRBJ2-1	TGTGCCACCAGTGATTTAGGGCTTAGCGGGAGTGATGAGCAGTTCTTC	CATSDLGLSGSDEQFF
many	TRBV5-1	14	-	TRBJ2-2	TGCGCCAGCAGCTTGCGGGGGACAACCGGGGAGCTGTTTTTT	CASSLRGTTGELFF
many	TRBV3-1	16	-	TRBJ2-3	TGTGCCAGCAGCCAAGGTCCGGGAGTCGGCACAGATACGCAGTATTTT	CASSQGPGVGTDTQYF
medium-sized	TRBV20-1	15	-	TRBJ2-1	TGCAGTGCACTAAGGGGGGGAGGGCTATACAATGAGCAGTTCTTC	CSALRGGGLYNEQFF
many	TRBV20-1	13	-	TRBJ2-3	TGCAGTGCTAGAGTGGAGGGTCCAGATACGCAGTATTTT	CSARVEGPDTQYF
medium-sized	TRBV21-1	15	-	TRBJ1-1	TGTGCCAGCAGCAAGCGGGAACTCCTGAACACTGAAGCTTTCTTT	CASSKRELLNTEAFF
many	TRBV3-1	16	-	TRBJ2-5	TGTGCCAGCAGCCAAGAAGGGCCCAGACAGCAAGAGACCCAGTACTTC	CASSQEGPRQQETQYF
many	TRBV20-1	12	-	TRBJ1-4	TGCAGTATCGGGACCGTACGTGAAAAACTGTTTTTT	CSIGTVREKLFF
many	TRBV20-1	14	-	TRBJ2-1	TGCAGTGCCCAACACCGAAGCTCCTACAATGAGCAGTTCTTC	CSAQHRSSYNEQFF
once	TRBV9	17	-	TRBJ2-1	TGTGCCAGCAGCGCGCCCCCTCGGCTAGCAGCATACAATGAGCAGTTCTTC	CASSAPPRLAAYNEQFF
many	TRBV20-1	13	-	TRBJ2-1	TGCAGTGCTAACGGGGGATCTTACAATGAGCAGTTCTTC	CSANGGSYNEQFF
many	TRBV24-1	13	-	TRBJ1-2	TGTGCCACCAGTGATCGGACAGACTATGGCTACACCTTC	CATSDRTDYGYTF
many	TRBV27	15	-	TRBJ2-2	TGTGCCAGCAGAGGCAGGACCTCTGGGGCCGGGGAGCTGTTTTTT	CASRGRTSGAGELFF
large	TRBV5-1	13	-	TRBJ1-1	TGCGCCAGCAGCTTAAAAGGGGGCACTGAAGCTTTCTTT	CASSLKGGTEAFF
-	TRBV4-3	14	TRBD1	TRBJ1-1	TGCGCCAATAGCCAACTATCCGGGACAGGGGGTGCTTTCTTT	CANSQLSGTGGAFF
many	TRBV25-1	18	TRBD2	TRBJ2-5	TGTGCCAGCAGTGAATTTACTAGCGGGAGGTTCAGTGGAGAGACCCAGTACTTC	CASSEFTSGRFSGETQYF